This T cell receptor beta chain is from a study of blood T cell repertoires in COVID-19. In its sample, this clone was seen once. As originally analysed: Amplification of reference gene primers provided the estimated nucleated cell counts. Here immunoSEQ multiplex PCR was the method, and the copy in TCRdb shows in-frame clones only, minus some. That table supplies the V and J calls and clone size; D and trimming were determined from the DNA. Altogether around 65,000 clones are present, 75% to 85% being singletons, with the ten largest covering approximately 12%. What was sequenced was peripheral blood. The source of this sequence is a human donor in a cohort sampled during active COVID-19.

CDR3 protein: CASSLDGGRYGYTF. The CDR3 coding sequence is TGCGCCAGCAGTCTGGACGGGGGAAGGTATGGCTACACCTTC. The chain couples TRBV10-2 to TRBJ1-2, with a weak D call TRBD1 (5 bases). The ends were cut back, 5 bases at V and 5 bases at J, with 15 bases in the middle. The CDR3 is 14 amino acids. Germline values: CDR1 WSHSY, CDR2 SAAADI.